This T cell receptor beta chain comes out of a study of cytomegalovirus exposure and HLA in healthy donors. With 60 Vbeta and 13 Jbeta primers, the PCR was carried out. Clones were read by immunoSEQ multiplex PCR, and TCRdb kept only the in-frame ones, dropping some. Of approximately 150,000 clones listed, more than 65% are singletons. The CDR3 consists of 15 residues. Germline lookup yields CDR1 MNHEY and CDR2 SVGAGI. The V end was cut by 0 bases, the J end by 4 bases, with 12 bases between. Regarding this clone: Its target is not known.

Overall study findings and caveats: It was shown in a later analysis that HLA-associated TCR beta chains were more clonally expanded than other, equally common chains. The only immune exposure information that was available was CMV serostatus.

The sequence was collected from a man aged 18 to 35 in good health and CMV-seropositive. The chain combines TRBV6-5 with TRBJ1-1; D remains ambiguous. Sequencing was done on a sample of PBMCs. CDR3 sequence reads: CASSYSVAGGTEAFF. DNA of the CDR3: TGTGCCAGCAGTTACTCGGTAGCGGGAGGCACTGAAGCTTTCTTT.